The present T cell receptor beta chain was sequenced within a study of blood T cell repertoires in COVID-19. The wider study: From the United States, Italy and Spain came samples of acute and convalescent COVID-19. PBMCs, B-cell-depleted T cells, or T cells provided the cDNA or gDNA that made up the material.

As originally analysed: Reference gene primer amplification gave estimated nucleated cell counts. TCRdb's table, derived via immunoSEQ multiplex PCR, lists solely in-frame clones and lacks some. The V and J calls and clone size were taken over from that table, and D and trimming were inferred from the DNA. The sample carries about 280,000 clones, 86% recorded once. Sequenced sample: peripheral blood. The sequence was obtained from a man between 35 and 55 years old with active or convalescent COVID-19.

In DNA form, the CDR3 reads TGTGCCAGTAGTCGAGGAGGACAGGACAACTATGGCTACACCTTC. This codes for CASSRGGQDNYGYTF. The chain carries TRBV19 and TRBJ1-2; TRBD1 agrees at 7 bases. Germline V lookup: CDR1 LNHDA, CDR2 SQIVND (reference sequence). With 5 bases clipped from V and 2 bases from J, the junction kept 8 bases outside the gene matches. The CDR3 extends over 15 amino acids.